This T cell receptor (beta chain) originates from a study of memory CD4+ T cells and cytomegalovirus serostatus. Study-wide background: Healthy Belgian adult donors included nine or ten CMV-positive and some 24 CMV-negative people.

Original data processing: After removing out-of-frame reads, 2,204,828 distinct TCRbeta sequences remained. The protocol was immunoSEQ multiplex PCR, while the TCRdb copy is restricted to in-frame clones and leaves out a portion. From that table come the V and J calls and clone size; the DNA was used to work out D and trimming. The sample consists of about 42,000 clones, around 80% of them appearing once. The length of the CDR3 is 14 residues. Trimming took 0 bases from V and 11 from J, leaving 16 bases between them. Per the germline V gene, CDR1 is MGHRA and CDR2 is YSYEKL. About this clone itself: The antigen remains undetermined.

General study results and limits: Of 150 to 200 reported CMV TCRbeta sequences, 55 to 80 were found in memory CD4+ repertoires.

The sort gate was single viable CD3+CD4+CD8-CD45RO+ cells for memory CD4+ T cells. The TCR sequence derives from an adult in good health and CMV-seronegative. The chain recombines TRBV4-1 with TRBJ2-5; tentative D call: TRBD2 (6 bases). Sample: memory CD4+ T cells from blood. The CDR3 DNA is TGCGCCAGCAGCCAAGAAGCGACTAGGCCAGAGCAGTACTTC. It translates to CASSQEATRPEQYF.